These T cell receptor beta chains were read from a single sample in a study of blood T cell repertoires in COVID-19. Assay: immunoSEQ multiplex PCR; the TCRdb copy retains only in-frame clones and omits some. The sample has approximately 120,000 clones, roughly 83% seen once. Material for sequencing was peripheral blood. All receptors derive from a man in his forties with active or convalescent COVID-19. Both conserved end residues are part of each CDR3. Fields, in order: clone size, D gene, V gene, J gene, CDR3 length, CDR3 protein, CDR3 DNA. D genes are given only for firm matches. Size tells how often a clone was seen (once, few, many) or the class of an expanded clone, and some rows leave it out.

abundance: once
d_gene: -
v_gene: TRBV4-1
j_gene: TRBJ2-6
len: 17
CDR3aa: CASSQGPGSGGANVLTF
CDR3nt: TGCGCCAGCAGCCAAGGACCGGGGAGTGGTGGGGCCAACGTCCTGACTTTC

abundance: once
d_gene: TRBD1
v_gene: TRBV28
j_gene: TRBJ1-5
len: 16
CDR3aa: CASSPGTGGFGQPQHF
CDR3nt: TGTGCCAGCAGCCCCGGGACAGGGGGCTTCGGGCAGCCCCAGCATTTT

abundance: -
d_gene: -
v_gene: TRBV7-2
j_gene: TRBJ2-7
len: 14
CDR3aa: CASRPTGSSYEQYF
CDR3nt: TGTGCCAGCAGGCCAACAGGGTCCTCCTACGAGCAGTACTTC

abundance: -
d_gene: TRBD2
v_gene: TRBV4-2
j_gene: TRBJ2-5
len: 15
CDR3aa: CASSQNSGSTETQYF
CDR3nt: TGTGCCAGCAGCCAAAATAGCGGGAGTACAGAGACCCAGTACTTC

abundance: few
d_gene: TRBD1
v_gene: TRBV25-1
j_gene: TRBJ2-7
len: 15
CDR3aa: CASSDEGQGIYEQYF
CDR3nt: TGTGCCAGCAGTGACGAGGGACAGGGGATCTACGAGCAGTACTTC

abundance: -
d_gene: -
v_gene: TRBV18
j_gene: TRBJ1-1
len: 17
CDR3aa: CASSPRTAKTMNTEAFF
CDR3nt: TGTGCCAGCTCACCAAGGACAGCTAAGACCATGAACACTGAAGCTTTCTTT

abundance: -
d_gene: -
v_gene: TRBV19
j_gene: TRBJ1-4
len: 15
CDR3aa: CASSPTVIANEKLFF
CDR3nt: TGTGCCAGTAGTCCAACAGTAATCGCTAATGAAAAACTGTTTTTT

abundance: -
d_gene: -
v_gene: TRBV14
j_gene: TRBJ2-1
len: 19
CDR3aa: CASSQEGYWKRAIYNEQFF
CDR3nt: TGTGCCAGCAGCCAAGAAGGTTACTGGAAGCGGGCTATATACAATGAGCAGTTCTTC

abundance: few
d_gene: -
v_gene: TRBV28
j_gene: TRBJ1-1
len: 13
CDR3aa: CASSRHWNTEAFF
CDR3nt: TGTGCCAGCAGTCGACACTGGAACACTGAAGCTTTCTTT

abundance: -
d_gene: TRBD1
v_gene: TRBV19
j_gene: TRBJ1-3
len: 15
CDR3aa: CASSPQTGTGNTIYF
CDR3nt: TGTGCCAGTAGTCCTCAGACAGGGACCGGAAACACCATATATTTT

abundance: once
d_gene: -
v_gene: TRBV5-5
j_gene: TRBJ1-1
len: 12
CDR3aa: CASSLETDEAFF
CDR3nt: TGTGCCAGCAGCTTAGAGACAGACGAAGCTTTCTTT

abundance: -
d_gene: TRBD2
v_gene: TRBV10-3
j_gene: TRBJ2-3
len: 19
CDR3aa: CAISDLGLAGALVTDTQYF
CDR3nt: TGTGCCATCAGTGACCTGGGACTAGCGGGGGCCCTAGTGACAGATACGCAGTATTTT

abundance: once
d_gene: -
v_gene: TRBV19
j_gene: TRBJ2-1
len: 15
CDR3aa: CASSIDMSSYNEQFF
CDR3nt: TGTGCCAGTAGTATAGATATGAGCTCCTACAATGAGCAGTTCTTC

abundance: -
d_gene: -
v_gene: TRBV28
j_gene: TRBJ1-2
len: 13
CDR3aa: CASIVSGGAGYTF
CDR3nt: TGTGCCAGCATCGTCTCTGGGGGGGCTGGCTACACCTTC

abundance: -
d_gene: -
v_gene: TRBV5-8
j_gene: TRBJ2-5
len: 13
CDR3aa: CASSLTGRETQYF
CDR3nt: TGTGCCAGCAGCTTGACAGGGAGAGAGACCCAGTACTTC

abundance: few
d_gene: -
v_gene: TRBV5-5
j_gene: TRBJ2-7
len: 13
CDR3aa: CASRLPGNYEQYF
CDR3nt: TGTGCCAGCCGACTACCTGGTAACTACGAGCAGTACTTC

abundance: few
d_gene: -
v_gene: TRBV24-1
j_gene: TRBJ2-5
len: 14
CDR3aa: CATSDRRVSETQYF
CDR3nt: TGTGCCACCAGTGACCGCAGGGTATCCGAGACCCAGTACTTC